These 24 T cell receptor beta chains share one sample of origin, sequenced in a study of blood T cell dynamics during melanoma immunotherapy. Specified time point: week 3, after first cycle of checkpoint inhibitor. Only in-frame clones appear in the TCRdb table, and some are missing; sequencing was by immunoSEQ multiplex PCR. The table records about 14,000 clones, about nine tenths of them present only once. Sequencing used blood, obtained from a patient treated with checkpoint blockade. All receptors derive from a human donor with melanoma.

CDR3 sequence (DNA): TGTGCCAGTAGTATAGGACTCCTAAGCGTCGACAATGAGCAGTTCTTC. This encodes CASSIGLLSVDNEQFF. The V and J genes are TRBV19 and TRBJ2-1, with no clear D. This CDR3 is 16 amino acids long. V was shortened by 1 base and J by 5 bases, with 15 bases between the two germline ends. Germline V gives CDR1 LNHDA, CDR2 SQIVND (reference sequence).

The genes are TRBV7-2 and TRBJ2-3; 12 bases line up with TRBD2. CDR3 length: 18 residues. Germline assignment: CDR1 SGHTA and CDR2 FQGNSA. The junction had 12 bases not matched to a gene; V was cut back by 2 bases and J by 6 bases. This CDR3 reads CASSLRPLAGGPADTQYF. The CDR3 nucleotides read TGTGCCAGCAGCTTAAGGCCTCTAGCGGGAGGGCCGGCCGATACGCAGTATTTT.

This chain connects TRBV2 to TRBJ2-5, with D maybe TRBD2 (5 bases). Trimming cost V 4 bases and J 8 bases, with 14 bases left between them. The CDR3 consists of 13 residues. Germline V gene data show CDR1 as SNHLY and CDR2 as FYNNEI. As DNA, the CDR3 is TGTGCCAGCAGTGTCGTAGAGGGTCCAACCCAGTACTTC. Translation gives CASSVVEGPTQYF.

The V and J genes are TRBV4-1 and TRBJ1-3; D unclear. Trimming removed 3 bases from V and 0 bases from J, with 18 bases in between. CDR3 length: 18 residues. CDR1 is MGHRA and CDR2 is YSYEKL in the germline V gene. The CDR3 DNA is TGCGCCAGCAGCCACTCCGACATGGGGTTCATCTCTGGAAACACCATATATTTT. Its protein is CASSHSDMGFISGNTIYF.

This chain joins TRBV18 and TRBJ2-5; tentative D call: TRBD2 (6 bases). V was trimmed by 4 bases and J by 5 bases, leaving 8 bases between them. Germline assignment: CDR1 KGHSH and CDR2 LQKENI. This CDR3 has 12 amino acids. CDR3 region: CASSRRVETQYF. The CDR3 DNA reads TGTGCCAGCTCACGGAGGGTGGAGACCCAGTACTTC.

As regards this clone: This sample includes further DNA sequences coding for the same CDR3. V is TRBV28 and J is TRBJ2-7; TRBD1 might be the D (5 bases). Trimming took off 7 bases at V and 3 bases at J, with 7 bases between the two ends. Germline V gene lookup returns CDR1 MDHEN and CDR2 SYDVKM. The CDR3 totals 11 residues. CDR3 protein: CASNRNYEQYF. CDR3 sequence (DNA): TGTGCCAGCAACAGGAACTACGAGCAGTACTTC.

This clone was counted between two and nine times. The rearrangement links TRBV7-6 to TRBJ1-4; 9 bases map to TRBD1. From germline, CDR1 is SGHVS and CDR2 FNYEAQ. This CDR3 has 15 amino acids. The junction had 6 bases not matched to a gene; V was cut back by 5 bases and J by 5 bases. DNA for the CDR3: TGTGCCAGCAGCCTAATGACAGGGGGGAATGAAAAACTGTTTTTT. It translates to CASSLMTGGNEKLFF.

The rearrangement joins TRBV7-8 to TRBJ1-4; D is unresolved. V lost 5 bases to trimming and J lost 5 bases, with 18 bases between them. Germline lookup yields CDR1 SGHVS and CDR2 FQNEAQ. There are 16 residues in the CDR3. CDR3 region: CASSPYRGRMNEKLFF. In DNA, the CDR3 is TGTGCCAGCAGCCCGTACCGCGGCCGGATGAATGAAAAACTGTTTTTT.

This clone occurred a few times. This chain joins TRBV7-2 and TRBJ1-5, with 9 bases that match TRBD1. With 5 bases clipped from V and 16 bases from J, the junction kept 6 bases outside the gene matches. The CDR3 has 11 residues. CDR1 and CDR2 (germline): SGHTA, FQGNSA. The CDR3 DNA is TGTGCCAGCAGCAGGGACAGGGTAATTCATTTT. This encodes CASSRDRVIHF.

The chain links TRBV7-9 to TRBJ2-3; perhaps TRBD2 as D (6 bases). Trimming cost V 1 base and J 8 bases, with 7 bases left between them. Germline CDR1 SEHNR, CDR2 FQNEAQ (reference sequence). This CDR3 contains 12 residues. The CDR3 nucleotides are TGTGCCAGCAGCTTAGTGGGAGGTACGCAGTATTTT. Amino acid sequence: CASSLVGGTQYF.

This chain links TRBV6-5 with TRBJ1-2; no clear D gene. V was clipped by 5 bases and J by 5 bases, with 9 bases between them. Germline values: CDR1 MNHEY, CDR2 SVGAGI. The length of the CDR3 is 12 residues. Written as DNA, the CDR3 is TGTGCCAGCAGTCTAAAGCCTTATGGCTACACCTTC. It encodes CASSLKPYGYTF.

The chain is built from TRBV6-6 and TRBJ2-7, with 9 bases matching TRBD2. This CDR3 has 15 amino acids. The J segment lost 2 bases and the V segment lost 6 bases, leaving 8 bases of the junction unmatched. The germline CDR1 and CDR2 sequences are MNHNY and SVGAGI (reference sequence). The CDR3: CASSPLAGPAYEQYF. The CDR3, as DNA: TGTGCCAGCAGCCCTCTAGCGGGACCCGCCTACGAGCAGTACTTC.

The rearrangement joins TRBV7-2 to TRBJ1-6; unclear D gene. CDR1 is SGHTA, CDR2 FQGNSA, per germline. CDR3 length: 16 amino acids. Trimming cost V 1 base and J 5 bases, with 12 bases left between them. CDR3 DNA sequence: TGTGCCAGCAGCTTAGACGGTGCACCAAATAATTCACCCCTCCACTTT. This translates into CASSLDGAPNNSPLHF.

This clone was counted a single time. This chain links TRBV27 with TRBJ2-3, with D possibly being TRBD2 (6 bases). V was cut by 2 bases and J by 2 bases, with 17 bases left in between. The CDR3 has 17 amino acids. Germline assignment: CDR1 MNHEY and CDR2 SMNVEV (reference sequence). CDR3 in DNA: TGTGCCAGCAGTTTAAGGGTCTGGGCGGGGAACACAGATACGCAGTATTTT. It translates to CASSLRVWAGNTDTQYF.

V is TRBV19 and J is TRBJ1-2; unclear D gene. The CDR3 loop spans 16 amino acids. Germline V gives CDR1 LNHDA, CDR2 SQIVND (reference sequence). V was cut by 3 bases and J by 5 bases, with 19 bases left in between. The DNA for the CDR3 is TGTGCCAGTAGTATTGTAGGCCGCCTCGGAACGTATGGCTACACCTTC. Translating gives CASSIVGRLGTYGYTF. The complete variable domain, with remaining parts taken from reference TRBV19 and TRBJ1-2, reads DGGITQSPKYLFRKEGQNVTLSCEQNLNHDAMYWYRQDPGQGLRLIYYSQIVNDFQKGDIAEGYSVSREKKESFPLTVTSAQKNPTAFYLCASSIVGRLGTYGYTFGSGTRLTVV.

This chain uses TRBV7-6 with TRBJ2-2; 14 bases agree with TRBD2. The CDR3 runs 17 residues. The V and J ends lost 4 bases and 6 bases, in that order; junction bases with no gene match: 7. Germline assignment: CDR1 SGHVS and CDR2 FNYEAQ. CDR3 region: CASSSGTSGSWSGELFF. The DNA of the CDR3 is TGTGCCAGCAGCTCTGGGACTAGCGGGAGCTGGTCCGGGGAGCTGTTTTTT.

The chain employs TRBV29-1 and TRBJ2-1, with TRBD2 matching 13 bases. V shed 6 bases, J shed 7 bases, and the junction held 3 bases outside the gene matches. This CDR3 has 13 amino acids. Germline CDR1 reads SQVTM; CDR2 reads ANQGSEA. CDR3 nucleotides: TGCAGCGTGGGACTAGCGGGGACTAATGAGCAGTTCTTC. Protein: CSVGLAGTNEQFF.

The chain combines TRBV29-1 with TRBJ2-1; D is uncertain. Germline lookup yields CDR1 SQVTM and CDR2 ANQGSEA. This CDR3 comprises 11 residues. V was clipped by 5 bases and J by 8 bases, with 10 bases between them. Written as DNA, the CDR3 is TGCAGCGTTCGCTGGTTACATGAGCAGTTCTTC. Translation: CSVRWLHEQFF.

The J gene is TRBJ2-1, the V gene TRBV5-1; 7 bases line up with TRBD1. Germline assignment: CDR1 SGHRS and CDR2 YFSETQ. With V trimmed by 4 bases and J by 2 bases, 9 bases remained unmatched. The CDR3 consists of 16 residues. This CDR3 reads CASSHDRATAYNEQFF. CDR3 in DNA: TGCGCCAGCAGCCATGACAGGGCTACGGCCTACAATGAGCAGTTCTTC.

The gene calls are TRBV19 and TRBJ2-1; 7 nucleotides agree with TRBD1. After removal of 2 bases from V and 5 bases from J, the junction contained 6 bases not matched to a gene. CDR1 and CDR2 from the germline V gene are LNHDA and SQIVND (reference sequence). The CDR3 totals 15 residues. In DNA, the CDR3 is TGTGCCAGTAGTATAACCCCAGGGGGACACAATGAGCAGTTCTTC. Amino acid sequence: CASSITPGGHNEQFF.

The J gene is TRBJ1-1, the V gene TRBV7-2, with D perhaps matching TRBD1 (5 bases). The germline gives CDR1 SGHTA, CDR2 FQGNSA. CDR3 length: 12 amino acids. Deletions cut 5 bases from V and 8 bases from J, with 12 bases between. The DNA for the CDR3 is TGTGCCAGCAGCGTAACAGGTCACGAAGCTTTCTTT. Amino acid sequence: CASSVTGHEAFF.

V gene TRBV27 combines with J gene TRBJ2-7; D is perhaps TRBD2 (5 bases). Germline loops: CDR1 MNHEY, CDR2 SMNVEV (reference sequence). This CDR3 is built from 15 residues. V was clipped by 6 bases and J by 5 bases, with 20 bases between them. CDR3: CASSRQLRAADEQYF. The CDR3 DNA reads TGTGCCAGCAGCCGACAATTGAGGGCGGCAGACGAGCAGTACTTC.

DNA for the CDR3: TGTGCCAGCAGCTTTAGCGGGTTCGGGACCCAGTACTTC. It encodes CASSFSGFGTQYF. The chain employs TRBV7-2 and TRBJ2-5, with TRBD2 matching 7 bases. From germline, CDR1 is SGHTA and CDR2 FQGNSA. The CDR3 covers 13 residues. J gave up 7 bases and V 3 bases, and 5 bases lay outside the gene matches.

The chain recombines TRBV7-9 with TRBJ2-3, with D possibly matching TRBD2 (6 bases). The CDR3 has 15 amino acids. CDR1 is SEHNR and CDR2 is FQNEAQ in the germline V gene (reference sequence). V was cut by 1 base and J by 0 bases, with 8 bases left in between. The CDR3 DNA reads TGTGCCAGCAGCTTAGTAGCGGAAAGCACAGATACGCAGTATTTT. Amino acids: CASSLVAESTDTQYF.